This T cell receptor (beta chain) was sequenced for a study of blood T cell repertoires in COVID-19. Overall study context: PBMCs, B-cell-depleted T cells, or T cells provided the cDNA or gDNA that made up the material.

V gave up 1 base and J gave up 8 bases, with 17 bases separating them. The CDR3 is made up of 16 amino acids. Germline CDR1 is KGHSH and CDR2 is LQKENI. Assay used: immunoSEQ multiplex PCR; TCRdb lists only in-frame clones, some missing. The data show 360,000 or so clones, about 88% seen once. Donors of Cohort 3 who recovered were those that had two negative PCRs, clearance, or symptom resolution. Sequenced input: PBMCs or T cells enriched from blood (not recorded which). The J gene is TRBJ1-4, the V gene TRBV18, with D unclear. The TCR was taken from a woman aged 25-40 years who had recovered from COVID-19. The DNA for the CDR3 is TGTGCCAGCTCACCACTGGCGACTGCTTCGGAAGAAAAACTGTTTTTT. Its translation is CASSPLATASEEKLFF.